This T cell receptor (beta chain) was obtained from a study of blood T cell repertoires in COVID-19. Overall study: Sites in the United States, Italy and Spain provided acute and convalescent COVID-19 samples.

Methods used by the authors: Amplification of reference gene primers provided the estimated nucleated cell counts. Repertoires were generated with immunoSEQ multiplex PCR, while TCRdb's copy carries only in-frame clones and drops some. The V and J calls and clone size come from that table; D and trimming were worked out from the DNA. Of about 130,000 clones in the sample, more than 75% were seen once. This clone has only one observation. Specimen: peripheral blood. The receptor's source is a human donor in a cohort sampled during active COVID-19.

For the CDR3, the DNA is TGTGCCAGCAGCTTTTCCAACCAAGAGACCCAGTACTTC. Protein: CASSFSNQETQYF. V usage is TRBV9 and J usage is TRBJ2-5, with unresolved D. The CDR3 covers 13 residues. V gave up 4 bases and J gave up 0 bases, with 7 bases separating them. Germline V gene data show CDR1 as SGDLS and CDR2 as YYNGEE.